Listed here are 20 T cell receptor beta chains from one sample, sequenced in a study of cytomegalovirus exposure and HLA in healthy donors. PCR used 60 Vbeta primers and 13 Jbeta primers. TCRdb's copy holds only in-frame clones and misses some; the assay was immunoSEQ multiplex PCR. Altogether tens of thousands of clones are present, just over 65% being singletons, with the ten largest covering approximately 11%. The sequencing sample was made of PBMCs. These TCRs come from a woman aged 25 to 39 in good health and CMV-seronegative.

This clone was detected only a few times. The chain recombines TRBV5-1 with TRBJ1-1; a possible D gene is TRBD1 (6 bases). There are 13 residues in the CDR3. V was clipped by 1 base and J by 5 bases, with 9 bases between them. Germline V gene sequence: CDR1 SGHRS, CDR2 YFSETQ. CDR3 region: CASSLTGWTEAFF. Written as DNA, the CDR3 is TGCGCCAGCAGCTTGACAGGGTGGACTGAAGCTTTCTTT.

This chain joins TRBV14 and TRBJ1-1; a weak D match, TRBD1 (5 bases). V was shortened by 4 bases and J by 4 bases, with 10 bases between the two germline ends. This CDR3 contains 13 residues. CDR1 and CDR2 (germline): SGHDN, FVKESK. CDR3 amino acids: CASSRGGSTEAFF. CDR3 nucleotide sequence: TGTGCCAGCAGCCGGGGCGGGAGCACTGAAGCTTTCTTT.

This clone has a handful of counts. Here the CDR3 reads CAWSKGTGESQYF. The CDR3, as DNA: TGTGCCTGGAGTAAAGGGACAGGAGAGTCGCAGTACTTC. The chain links TRBV30 to TRBJ2-7; the match to TRBD1 covers 8 bases. V lost 2 bases, J lost 9 bases, and 9 bases stayed unmatched. The CDR3 length is 13 residues. From germline, CDR1 is GTSNPN and CDR2 SVGIG (reference sequence).

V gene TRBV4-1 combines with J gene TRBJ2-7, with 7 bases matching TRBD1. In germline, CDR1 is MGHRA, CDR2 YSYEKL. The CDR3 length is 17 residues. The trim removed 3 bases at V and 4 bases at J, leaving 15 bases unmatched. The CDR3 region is CASSHKIPDRTPYEQYF. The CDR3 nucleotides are TGCGCCAGCAGCCACAAAATACCGGACAGGACGCCTTACGAGCAGTACTTC.

CDR3 residues: CASSQSGRGYEQYF. As DNA, the CDR3 is TGTGCCAGCAGCCAGAGTGGGCGGGGCTACGAGCAGTACTTC. The chain has TRBV11-1 and TRBJ2-7; the D gene is possibly TRBD2 (6 bases). Trimming took off 5 bases at V and 3 bases at J, with 14 bases between the two ends. Germline assignment: CDR1 SGHAT and CDR2 FQDESV (reference sequence). This CDR3 is 14 amino acids long.

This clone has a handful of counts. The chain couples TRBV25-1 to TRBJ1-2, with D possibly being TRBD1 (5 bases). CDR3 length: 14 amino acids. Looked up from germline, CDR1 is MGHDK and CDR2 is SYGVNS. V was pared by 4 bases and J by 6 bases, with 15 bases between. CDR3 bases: TGTGCCAGCAGTGTTCAATCAGGGTCCCATGGCTACACCTTC. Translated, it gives CASSVQSGSHGYTF.

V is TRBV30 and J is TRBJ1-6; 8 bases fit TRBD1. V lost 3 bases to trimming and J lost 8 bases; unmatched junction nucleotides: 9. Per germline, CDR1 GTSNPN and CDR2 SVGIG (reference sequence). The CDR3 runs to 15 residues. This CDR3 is CAWRERTGRDSPLHF. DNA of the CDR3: TGTGCCTGGAGGGAGAGGACAGGGAGGGATTCACCCCTCCACTTT.

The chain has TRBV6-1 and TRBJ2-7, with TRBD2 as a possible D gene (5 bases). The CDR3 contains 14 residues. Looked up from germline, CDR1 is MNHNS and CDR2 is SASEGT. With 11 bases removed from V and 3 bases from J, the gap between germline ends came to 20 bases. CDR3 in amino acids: CASLFRGAIYEQYF. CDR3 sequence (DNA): TGTGCCTCCCTTTTCCGGGGAGCTATCTACGAGCAGTACTTC.

The DNA of the CDR3 is TGCGCCAGCAGCCACTCAGGGACAGGGGAGCGGTACGAGCAGTACTTC. Its translation: CASSHSGTGERYEQYF. The chain is built from TRBV4-3 and TRBJ2-7; 10 positions match TRBD1. The ends lost 3 bases at V and 4 bases at J; junction bases unmatched: 9. The CDR3 contains 16 residues. The germline CDR1 and CDR2 sequences are LGHNA and YSLEER.

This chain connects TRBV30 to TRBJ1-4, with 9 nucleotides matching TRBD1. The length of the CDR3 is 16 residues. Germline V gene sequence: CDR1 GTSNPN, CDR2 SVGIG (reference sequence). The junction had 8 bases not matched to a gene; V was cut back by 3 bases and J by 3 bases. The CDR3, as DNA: TGTGCCTGGAGGTCTCGACAGGGGGAGTCTAATGAAAAACTGTTTTTT. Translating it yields CAWRSRQGESNEKLFF.

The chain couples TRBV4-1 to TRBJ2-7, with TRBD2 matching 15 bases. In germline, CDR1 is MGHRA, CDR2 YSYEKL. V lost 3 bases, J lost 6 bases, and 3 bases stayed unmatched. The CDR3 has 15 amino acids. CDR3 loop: CASSQGTSGGLEQYF. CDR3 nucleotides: TGCGCCAGCAGCCAGGGGACTAGCGGGGGGCTCGAGCAGTACTTC.

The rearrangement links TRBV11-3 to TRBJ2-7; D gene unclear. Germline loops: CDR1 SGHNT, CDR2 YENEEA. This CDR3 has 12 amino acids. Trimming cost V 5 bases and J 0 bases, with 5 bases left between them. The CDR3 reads CASSLGSYEQYF. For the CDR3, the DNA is TGTGCCAGCAGCCTCGGCTCCTACGAGCAGTACTTC.

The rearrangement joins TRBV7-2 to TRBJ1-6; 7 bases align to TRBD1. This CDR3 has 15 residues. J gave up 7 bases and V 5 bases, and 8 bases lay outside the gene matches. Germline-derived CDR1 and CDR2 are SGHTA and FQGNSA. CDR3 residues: CASSPEGQRNSPLHF. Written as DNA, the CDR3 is TGTGCCAGCAGCCCAGAGGGACAGAGGAATTCACCCCTCCACTTT.

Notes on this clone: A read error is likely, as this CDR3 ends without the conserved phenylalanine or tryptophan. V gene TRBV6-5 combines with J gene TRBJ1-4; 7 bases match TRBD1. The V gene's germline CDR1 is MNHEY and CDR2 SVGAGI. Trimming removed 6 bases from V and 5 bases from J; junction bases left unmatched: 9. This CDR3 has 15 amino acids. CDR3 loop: CASRNDRTGNEKLFV. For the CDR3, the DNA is TGTGCCAGCAGAAACGACAGGACAGGAAATGAAAAACTGTTTGTT.

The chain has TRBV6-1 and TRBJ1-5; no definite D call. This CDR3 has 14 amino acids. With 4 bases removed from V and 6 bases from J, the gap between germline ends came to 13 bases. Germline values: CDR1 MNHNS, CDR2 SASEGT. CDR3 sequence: CASSASGLSQPQHF. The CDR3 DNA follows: TGTGCCAGCAGTGCTTCGGGGTTAAGTCAGCCCCAGCATTTT.

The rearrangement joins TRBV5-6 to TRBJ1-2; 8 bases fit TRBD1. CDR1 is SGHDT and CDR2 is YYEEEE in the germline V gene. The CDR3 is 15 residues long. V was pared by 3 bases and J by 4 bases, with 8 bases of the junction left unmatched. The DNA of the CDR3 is TGTGCCAGCAGCTCGGGGACAGGAAACTCCTATGGCTACACCTTC. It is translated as CASSSGTGNSYGYTF.

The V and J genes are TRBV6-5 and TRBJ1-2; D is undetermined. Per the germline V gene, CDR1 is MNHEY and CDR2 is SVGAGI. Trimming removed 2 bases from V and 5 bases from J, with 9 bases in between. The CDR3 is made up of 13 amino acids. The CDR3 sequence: CASSYEGRYGYTF. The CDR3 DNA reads TGTGCCAGCAGTTACGAGGGTCGGTATGGCTACACCTTC.

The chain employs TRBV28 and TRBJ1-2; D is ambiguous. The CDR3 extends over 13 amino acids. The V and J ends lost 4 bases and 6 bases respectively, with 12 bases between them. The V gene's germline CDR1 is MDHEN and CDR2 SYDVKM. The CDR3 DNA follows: TGTGCCAGCAGTTCCGGGTTGATGCATGGCTACACCTTC. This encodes CASSSGLMHGYTF.

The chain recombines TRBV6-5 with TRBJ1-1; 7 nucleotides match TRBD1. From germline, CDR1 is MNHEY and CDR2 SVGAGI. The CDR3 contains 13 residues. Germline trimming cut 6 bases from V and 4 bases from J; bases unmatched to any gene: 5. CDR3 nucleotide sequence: TGTGCCAGCAGGACACAGGGGTTCACTGAAGCTTTCTTT. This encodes CASRTQGFTEAFF.

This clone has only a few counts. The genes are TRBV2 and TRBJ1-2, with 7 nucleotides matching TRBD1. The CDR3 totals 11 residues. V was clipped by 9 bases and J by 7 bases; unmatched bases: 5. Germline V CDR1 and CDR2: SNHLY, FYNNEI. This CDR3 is CARRQGPGYTF. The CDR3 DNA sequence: TGTGCCAGAAGACAGGGTCCTGGCTACACCTTC.